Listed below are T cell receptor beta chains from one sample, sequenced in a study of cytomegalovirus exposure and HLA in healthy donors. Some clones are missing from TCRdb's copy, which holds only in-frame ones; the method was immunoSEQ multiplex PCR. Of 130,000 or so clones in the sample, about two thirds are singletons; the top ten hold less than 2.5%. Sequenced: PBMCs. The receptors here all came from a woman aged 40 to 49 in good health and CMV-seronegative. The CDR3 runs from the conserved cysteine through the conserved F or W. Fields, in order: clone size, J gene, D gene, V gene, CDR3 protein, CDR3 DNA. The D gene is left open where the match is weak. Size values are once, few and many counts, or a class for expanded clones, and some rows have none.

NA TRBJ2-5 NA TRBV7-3 CASSSLADGETQYF TGTGCCAGCAGTAGTCTGGCCGACGGGGAGACCCAGTACTTC
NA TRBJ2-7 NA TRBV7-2 CASSLRQGHSYEQYF TGTGCCAGCAGCTTAAGGCAGGGCCACAGCTACGAGCAGTACTTC
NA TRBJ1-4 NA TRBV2 CASRVRVAINEKLFF TGTGCCAGCAGAGTGAGGGTAGCGATTAATGAAAAACTGTTTTTT
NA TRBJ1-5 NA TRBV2 CASTGGRADQPQHF TGTGCCAGCACCGGGGGGAGGGCCGACCAGCCCCAGCATTTT
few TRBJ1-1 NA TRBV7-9 CASSLMTGETEAFF TGTGCCAGCAGCTTAATGACAGGAGAAACTGAAGCTTTCTTT
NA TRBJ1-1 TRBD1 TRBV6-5 CASAETGKNTEAFF TGTGCCAGCGCCGAGACAGGGAAGAACACTGAAGCTTTCTTT
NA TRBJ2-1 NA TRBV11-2 CASSWGRGLLDEQFF TGTGCCAGCAGCTGGGGAAGGGGACTGCTGGATGAGCAGTTCTTC
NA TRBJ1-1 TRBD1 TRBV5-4 CASSFPQGARSTEAFF TGTGCCAGCAGCTTTCCGCAGGGGGCGCGTTCCACTGAAGCTTTCTTT
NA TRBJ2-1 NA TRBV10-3 CAIGGAQGDNEQFF TGTGCCATCGGGGGGGCACAGGGAGACAATGAGCAGTTCTTC
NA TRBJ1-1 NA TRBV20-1 CSASQQGAFF TGCAGTGCTTCCCAACAGGGAGCTTTCTTT
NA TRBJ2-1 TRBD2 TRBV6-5 CASSLGGGNYNEQFF TGTGCCAGCAGTCTCGGGGGGGGCAACTACAATGAGCAGTTCTTC
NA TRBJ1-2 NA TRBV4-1 CASSQADSKYGYTF TGCGCCAGCAGCCAAGCCGACAGTAAATATGGCTACACCTTC
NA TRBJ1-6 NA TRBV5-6 CASSLVGPRSPLHF TGTGCCAGCAGCTTGGTGGGGCCGAGGTCACCCCTCCACTTT
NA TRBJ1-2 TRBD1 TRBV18 CASSPSGQGANYGYTF TGTGCCAGCTCACCCTCGGGACAGGGGGCCAACTATGGCTACACCTTC
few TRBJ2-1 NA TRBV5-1 CASSLDREKFF TGCGCCAGCAGCTTGGACAGGGAGAAATTCTTC
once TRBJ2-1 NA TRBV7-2 CASSIAESYNEQFF TGTGCCAGCAGTATAGCGGAGTCCTACAATGAGCAGTTCTTC
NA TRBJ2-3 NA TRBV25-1 CASSEYTSWAADTQYF TGTGCCAGCAGTGAATATACTAGCTGGGCCGCAGATACGCAGTATTTT
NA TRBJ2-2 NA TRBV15 CATSRAAGTPQWRYTGELFF TGTGCCACCAGCAGGGCCGCCGGGACACCTCAATGGCGGTACACCGGGGAGCTGTTTTTT
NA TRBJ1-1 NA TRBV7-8 CASSSPRQDGPRGTEAFF TGTGCCAGCAGCTCCCCCAGACAAGACGGACCTCGGGGCACTGAAGCTTTCTTT
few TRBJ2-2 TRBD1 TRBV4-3 CASSLQTGTAGELFF TGCGCCAGCAGCCTACAGACAGGGACGGCCGGGGAGCTGTTTTTT
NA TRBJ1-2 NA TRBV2 CASSEEPQGLDGYTF TGTGCCAGCAGTGAAGAGCCGCAGGGGTTAGATGGCTACACCTTC
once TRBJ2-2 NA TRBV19 CASSIQGSTGELFF TGTGCCAGTAGTATTCAGGGTTCGACCGGGGAGCTGTTTTTT
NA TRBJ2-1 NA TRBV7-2 CASSPSGTGGRHNEQFF TGTGCCAGCAGCCCTAGCGGCACAGGGGGGCGTCACAATGAGCAGTTCTTC
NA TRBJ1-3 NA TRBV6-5 CASSYEQSSGNTIYF TGTGCCAGCAGTTACGAACAGAGCTCTGGAAACACCATATATTTT
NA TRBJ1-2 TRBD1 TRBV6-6 CASSYPPGQGGYGYTF TGTGCCAGCAGTTACCCACCGGGACAGGGGGGCTATGGCTACACCTTC